This TCR beta chain was sequenced in a study of cytomegalovirus exposure and HLA in healthy donors. Study information: Around 200 million T cells yielded roughly 120 million unique TCR beta sequences, as an earlier analysis found.

PCR used 60 Vbeta primers and 13 Jbeta primers. Generated by immunoSEQ multiplex PCR, the TCRdb table keeps only in-frame clones and is missing some. Altogether roughly 120,000 clones are present, 80% to 85% being singletons, with the ten largest covering roughly 1.1%. Study conclusions and caveats: As confirmed in vitro, three CMV-associated chains were specific for CMV antigens. An observed cluster of highly shared sequence variants was recorded as a likely sequencing artifact. Per published accounts, TCR beta sequences correctly predicted the HLA-A and HLA-B alleles of most subjects.

For this clone: The antigen is unknown.

Germline CDR1 is LNHNV and CDR2 is YYDKDF (reference sequence). Trimming removed 1 base at V and 3 bases at J, with 7 bases between. This CDR3 comprises 14 residues. This TCR was recovered from a woman in her twenties or thirties in good health and CMV-seronegative. V usage is TRBV15 and J usage is TRBJ1-5; no clear D. The sequenced sample was PBMCs. The CDR3 coding sequence is TGTGCCACCAGCAGAGCAGGAATCAATCAGCCCCAGCATTTT. It yields the protein CATSRAGINQPQHF.